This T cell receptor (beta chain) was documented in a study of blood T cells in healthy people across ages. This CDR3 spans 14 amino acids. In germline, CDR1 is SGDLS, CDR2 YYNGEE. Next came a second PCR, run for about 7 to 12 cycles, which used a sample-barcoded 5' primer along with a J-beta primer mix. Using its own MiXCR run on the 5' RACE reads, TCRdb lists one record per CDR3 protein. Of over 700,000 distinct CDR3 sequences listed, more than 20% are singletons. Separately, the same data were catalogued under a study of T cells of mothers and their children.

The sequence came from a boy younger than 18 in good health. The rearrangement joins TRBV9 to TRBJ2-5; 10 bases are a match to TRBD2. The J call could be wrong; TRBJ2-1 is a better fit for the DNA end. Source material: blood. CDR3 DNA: TGTGCCACCCACTTCAGCGGGGGGGCCAATGAGCAGTTCTTC. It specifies CATHFSGGANEQFF.